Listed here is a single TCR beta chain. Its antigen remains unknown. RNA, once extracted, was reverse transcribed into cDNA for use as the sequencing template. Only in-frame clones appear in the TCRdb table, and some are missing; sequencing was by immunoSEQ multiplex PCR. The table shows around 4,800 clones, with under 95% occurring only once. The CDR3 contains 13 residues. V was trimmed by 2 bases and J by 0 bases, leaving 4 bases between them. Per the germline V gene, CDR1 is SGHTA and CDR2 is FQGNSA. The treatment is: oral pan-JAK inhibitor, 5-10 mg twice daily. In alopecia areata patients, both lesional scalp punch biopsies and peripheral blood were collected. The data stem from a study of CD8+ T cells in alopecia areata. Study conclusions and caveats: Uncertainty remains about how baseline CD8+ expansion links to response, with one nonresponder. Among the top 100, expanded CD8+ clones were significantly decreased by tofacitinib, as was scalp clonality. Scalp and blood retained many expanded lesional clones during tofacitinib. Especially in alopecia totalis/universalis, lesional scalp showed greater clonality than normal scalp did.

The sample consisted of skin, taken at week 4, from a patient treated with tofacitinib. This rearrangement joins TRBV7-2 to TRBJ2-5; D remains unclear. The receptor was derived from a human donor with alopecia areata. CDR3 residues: CASSLQYQETQYF. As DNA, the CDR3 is TGTGCCAGCAGCTTACAGTACCAAGAGACCCAGTACTTC.